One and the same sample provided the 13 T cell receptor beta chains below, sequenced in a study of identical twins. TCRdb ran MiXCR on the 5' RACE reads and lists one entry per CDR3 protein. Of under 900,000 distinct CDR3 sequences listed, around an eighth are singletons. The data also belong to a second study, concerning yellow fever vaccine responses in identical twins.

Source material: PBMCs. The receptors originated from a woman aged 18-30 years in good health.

CDR3 in amino acids: CASSYYNRNEQFF. The CDR3 DNA reads TGTGCCAGCAGTTACTATAATCGCAATGAGCAGTTCTTC. The rearrangement links TRBV6-5 to TRBJ2-1; D gene ambiguous. The CDR3 covers 13 residues. V lost 1 base and J lost 6, with 7 bases in between. CDR1 and CDR2 from the germline V gene are MNHEY and SVGAGI.

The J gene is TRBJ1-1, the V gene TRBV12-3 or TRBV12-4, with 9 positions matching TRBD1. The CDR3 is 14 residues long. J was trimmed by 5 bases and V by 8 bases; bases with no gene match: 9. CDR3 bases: TGTGCCAGCGACGGGACAGGGTCAGTGACTGAAGCTTTCTTT. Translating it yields CASDGTGSVTEAFF.

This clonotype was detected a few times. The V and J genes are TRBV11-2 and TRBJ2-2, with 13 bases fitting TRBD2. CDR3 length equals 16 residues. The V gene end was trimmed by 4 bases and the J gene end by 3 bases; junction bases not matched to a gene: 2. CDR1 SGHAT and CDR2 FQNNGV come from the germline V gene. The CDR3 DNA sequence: TGTGCCAGCAGCTCGACTAGCGGGAGGCACACCGGGGAGCTGTTTTTT. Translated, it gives CASSSTSGRHTGELFF.

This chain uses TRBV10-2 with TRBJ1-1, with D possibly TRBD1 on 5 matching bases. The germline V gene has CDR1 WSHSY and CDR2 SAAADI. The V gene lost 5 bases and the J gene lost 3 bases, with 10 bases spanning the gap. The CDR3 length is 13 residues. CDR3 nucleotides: TGCGCCAGCAGTTTCGACAGATACACTGAAGCTTTCTTT. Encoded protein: CASSFDRYTEAFF.

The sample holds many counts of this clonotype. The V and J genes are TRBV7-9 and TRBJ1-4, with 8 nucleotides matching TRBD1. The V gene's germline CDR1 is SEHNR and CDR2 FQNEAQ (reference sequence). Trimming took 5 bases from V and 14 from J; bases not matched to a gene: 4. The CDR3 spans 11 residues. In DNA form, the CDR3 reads TGTGCCAGCAGCATCGGACAGGGTCTGTTTTTT. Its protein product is CASSIGQGLFF.

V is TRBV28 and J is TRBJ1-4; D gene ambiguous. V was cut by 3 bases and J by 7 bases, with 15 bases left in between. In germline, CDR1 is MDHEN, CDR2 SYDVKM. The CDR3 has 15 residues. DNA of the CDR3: TGTGCCAGCAGTTTGCAGCGCAGCCGGAGTGAAAAACTGTTTTTT. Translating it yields CASSLQRSRSEKLFF.

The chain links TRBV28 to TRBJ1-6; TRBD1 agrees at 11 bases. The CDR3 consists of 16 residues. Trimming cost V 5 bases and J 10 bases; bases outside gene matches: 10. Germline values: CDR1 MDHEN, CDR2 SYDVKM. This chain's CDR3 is CASSRTGGRERSPLHF. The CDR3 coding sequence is TGTGCCAGCAGTAGGACAGGGGGCAGAGAAAGATCACCCCTCCACTTT. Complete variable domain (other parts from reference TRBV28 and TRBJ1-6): DVKVTQSSRYLVKRTGEKVFLECVQDMDHENMFWYRQDPGLGLRLIYFSYDVKMKEKGDIPEGYSVSREKKERFSLILESASTNQTSMYLCASSRTGGRERSPLHFGNGTRLTVT.

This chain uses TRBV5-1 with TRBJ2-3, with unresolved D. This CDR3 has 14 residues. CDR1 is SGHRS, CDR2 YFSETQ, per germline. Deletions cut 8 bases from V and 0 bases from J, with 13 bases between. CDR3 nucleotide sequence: TGCGCCAGTTTCGCGCGAACTAGCACAGATACGCAGTATTTT. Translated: CASFARTSTDTQYF.

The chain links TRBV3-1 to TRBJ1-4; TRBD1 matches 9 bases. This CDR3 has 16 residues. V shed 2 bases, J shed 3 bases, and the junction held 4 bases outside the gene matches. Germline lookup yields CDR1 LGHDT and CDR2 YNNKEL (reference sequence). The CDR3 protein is CASSQNRGPANEKLFF. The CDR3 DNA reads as TGTGCCAGCAGCCAAAACAGGGGGCCGGCTAATGAAAAACTGTTTTTT.

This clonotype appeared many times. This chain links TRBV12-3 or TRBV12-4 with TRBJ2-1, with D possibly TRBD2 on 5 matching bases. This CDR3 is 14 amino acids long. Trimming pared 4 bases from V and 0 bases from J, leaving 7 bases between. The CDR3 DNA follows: TGTGCCAGCAGTTCAGCGGCCTCCTACAATGAGCAGTTCTTC. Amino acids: CASSSAASYNEQFF.

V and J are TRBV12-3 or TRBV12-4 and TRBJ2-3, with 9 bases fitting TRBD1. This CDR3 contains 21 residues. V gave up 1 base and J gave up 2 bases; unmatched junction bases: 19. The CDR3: CASSLGAGTGSPRLHTDTQYF. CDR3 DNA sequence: TGTGCCAGCAGTTTAGGCGCCGGGACAGGGTCACCTCGACTCCACACAGATACGCAGTATTTT.

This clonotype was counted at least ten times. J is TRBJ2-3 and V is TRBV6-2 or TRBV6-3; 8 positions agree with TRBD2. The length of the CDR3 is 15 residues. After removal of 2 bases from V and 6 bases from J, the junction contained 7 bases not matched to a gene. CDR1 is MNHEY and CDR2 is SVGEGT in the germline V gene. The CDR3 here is CASSYGSGARDTQYF. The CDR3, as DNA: TGTGCCAGCAGTTACGGTAGCGGGGCCCGGGATACGCAGTATTTT.

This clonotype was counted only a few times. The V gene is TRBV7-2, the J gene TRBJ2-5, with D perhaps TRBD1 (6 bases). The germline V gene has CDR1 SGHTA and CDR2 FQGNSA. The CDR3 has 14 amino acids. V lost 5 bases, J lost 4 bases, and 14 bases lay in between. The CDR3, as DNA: TGTGCCAGCAGCGAACAGGGATCGGTAGAGACCCAGTACTTC. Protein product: CASSEQGSVETQYF.